This record concerns one T cell receptor (beta chain) sequence. Germline lookup yields CDR1 MGHRA and CDR2 YSYEKL. The trim removed 0 bases at V and 5 bases at J, leaving 3 bases unmatched. There are 15 residues in the CDR3. This entry belongs to a study of blood T cell repertoires in COVID-19. Looking at the study overall: Donors in the United States, Italy and Spain gave samples during acute or convalescent COVID-19.

Sequenced by immunoSEQ multiplex PCR; TCRdb stores in-frame clones only, minus some. Of 200,000 to 250,000 clones detected, around 90% appear once; the ten largest clones hold under 6.5%. The V call is TRBV4-1, the J call TRBJ2-2; 7 nucleotides align to TRBD2. The TCR comes from a woman aged 25 to 39 with acute COVID-19. Sequencing was carried out using PBMCs or T cells enriched from blood (not recorded which). CDR3 region: CASSQERTRTGELFF. CDR3 in DNA: TGCGCCAGCAGCCAAGAACGGACTAGGACCGGGGAGCTGTTTTTT.